One and the same sample provided the 20 T cell receptor beta chains below, sequenced in a study of T cells in Graves' hyperthyroidism and ophthalmopathy. The source material, RNA transcripts, was used to amplify TCR beta CDR3 regions. First-round RT-PCR of the TCR CDR3 relied on the HTBI primer set. One entry per CDR3 protein results from TCRdb running MiXCR on the multiplex PCR reads. The sample includes a few hundred thousand distinct CDR3 sequences, approximately 13% of them seen just once. The sample taken for sequencing was blood. The receptor set was obtained from a woman between 18 and 29 years old with Graves' hyperthyroidism.

This clonotype was seen ten or more times. V and J are TRBV7-3 and TRBJ2-3; the match to TRBD2 covers 10 bases. In germline, CDR1 is SGHTA, CDR2 FQGTGA. This CDR3 contains 16 residues. The trim removed 1 base at V and 10 bases at J, leaving 11 bases unmatched. The CDR3 loop reads CASSLSPAGGPFAQYF. The CDR3 nucleotides read TGTGCCAGCAGCTTAAGTCCAGCGGGAGGGCCTTTTGCGCAGTATTTT.

This clonotype has at least ten counts. The rearrangement joins TRBV28 to TRBJ2-7, with 7 nucleotides matching TRBD2. The CDR3 sequence is 14 residues long. Germline-derived CDR1 and CDR2 are MDHEN and SYDVKM. V lost 5 bases to trimming and J lost 2 bases; unmatched junction nucleotides: 6. The CDR3 region is CASSKRGPTYEQYF. CDR3 bases: TGTGCCAGCAGTAAGCGGGGACCCACCTACGAGCAGTACTTC.

The genes are TRBV5-8 and TRBJ2-1, with 10 nucleotides matching TRBD2. The CDR3 has 17 amino acids. V shed 4 bases and J 0 bases; nucleotides not matched to a gene: 7. CDR1 is SGHTS and CDR2 is YDEGEE in the germline V gene. The CDR3 region is CASSSGGGTSSYNEQFF. DNA of the CDR3: TGTGCCAGCAGCAGCGGGGGGGGGACAAGCTCCTACAATGAGCAGTTCTTC.

The chain couples TRBV29-1 to TRBJ2-2, with 7 positions matching TRBD1. Germline V gene data show CDR1 as SQVTM and CDR2 as ANQGSEA. The ends lost 6 bases at V and 5 bases at J; junction bases unmatched: 9. This CDR3 has 14 amino acids. The CDR3 nucleotides are TGCAGCGTCCAGGGGGTAGGGAGAACCGGGGAGCTGTTTTTT. It translates to CSVQGVGRTGELFF.

V is TRBV7-9 and J is TRBJ2-5; D not certain. The CDR3 has 13 amino acids. The V end lost 4 bases, the J end lost 0 bases, and 6 bases lay between the germline ends. The germline gives CDR1 SEHNR, CDR2 FQNEAQ (reference sequence). CDR3 nucleotide sequence: TGTGCCAGCAGCTGGAGCAACCAAGAGACCCAGTACTTC. Protein: CASSWSNQETQYF.

This clonotype was counted between two and nine times. A single base separates this from a much larger clone, so it may be a read error. Without the conserved terminal phenylalanine or tryptophan, this CDR3 likely stems from a read error. J is TRBJ1-1 and V is TRBV3-1; D call uncertain. Trimming shortened V by 6 bases and J by 4 bases, and 6 bases separated the two germline ends. Per germline, CDR1 LGHDT and CDR2 YNNKEL (reference sequence). This CDR3 comprises 11 residues. The CDR3 here is CASRATTEAFS. The CDR3 nucleotides are TGTGCCAGCAGGGCGACCACTGAAGCTTTCTCT.

The chain combines TRBV6-1 with TRBJ1-4; a weak D match, TRBD1 (5 bases). The CDR3 length is 15 residues. Germline V gene sequence: CDR1 MNHNS, CDR2 SASEGT. V lost 7 bases and J lost 5, with 17 bases in between. The CDR3 loop reads CASMYGGFGNEKLFF. CDR3 bases: TGTGCCAGCATGTATGGGGGATTCGGGAATGAAAAACTGTTTTTT.

In this sample, this clonotype turned up a few times. The V and J genes are TRBV5-6 and TRBJ2-4; a possible D gene is TRBD2 (6 bases). Germline assignment: CDR1 SGHDT and CDR2 YYEEEE. The CDR3 totals 15 residues. The V end was cut by 3 bases, the J end by 9 bases, with 19 bases between. Written as DNA, the CDR3 is TGTGCCAGCAGCTCAAAGTCAGGGAGGACCTTCATTCAGTACTTC. The encoded protein is CASSSKSGRTFIQYF.

The chain couples TRBV9 to TRBJ2-3; a possible D gene is TRBD2 (5 bases). Trimming stripped 7 bases from V and 1 base from J, with 16 bases between. CDR3 size: 15 residues. Germline V gene lookup returns CDR1 SGDLS and CDR2 YYNGEE. This CDR3 is CASAHGGSGTDTQYF. The CDR3 DNA sequence: TGTGCCAGCGCACATGGAGGATCAGGCACAGATACGCAGTATTTT.

This clonotype was detected many times. The CDR3, as DNA: TGTGCCAGCAGCTTAGCGTGGGGTAGCGACGAGCAGTACTTC. Translating gives CASSLAWGSDEQYF. This rearrangement joins TRBV11-2 to TRBJ2-7, with D possibly matching TRBD2 (5 bases). Per the germline V gene, CDR1 is SGHAT and CDR2 is FQNNGV. The V and J ends lost 1 base and 5 bases respectively, with 12 bases between them. The CDR3 contains 14 residues.

This clonotype was detected ten times or more. This chain connects TRBV29-1 to TRBJ2-7; D possibly corresponds to TRBD1 (5 bases). Looked up from germline, CDR1 is SQVTM and CDR2 is ANQGSEA. The CDR3 extends over 14 amino acids. V shed 0 bases and J shed 2 bases, with 11 bases lying between them. The DNA of the CDR3 is TGCAGCGTTGAAGATCTCGCGGACACCTACGAGCAGTACTTC. This gives the protein CSVEDLADTYEQYF.

This clonotype was detected ten times or more. The V gene is TRBV3-1, the J gene TRBJ1-6; D is ambiguous. Germline CDR1 reads LGHDT; CDR2 reads YNNKEL (reference sequence). V was trimmed by 0 bases and J by 9 bases, leaving 6 bases between them. There are 13 residues in the CDR3. The CDR3 protein is CASSQDQISPLHF. The CDR3 nucleotides are TGTGCCAGCAGCCAAGATCAGATTTCACCCCTCCACTTT.

This clonotype has a count of ten or more. The V and J genes are TRBV2 and TRBJ1-2; no clear D gene. This CDR3 region has 11 residues. Germline CDR1 reads SNHLY; CDR2 reads FYNNEI. Trimming shortened V by 6 bases and J by 7 bases, and 9 bases separated the two germline ends. The CDR3 nucleotides are TGTGCCAGCAGGGATCACATTGGCTACACCTTC. It specifies CASRDHIGYTF.

The chain uses TRBV20-1 and TRBJ2-3; D uncertain. V was cut by 3 bases and J by 2 bases, with 18 bases left in between. The CDR3 sequence is 16 residues long. Per the germline V gene, CDR1 is DFQATT and CDR2 is SNEGSKA (reference sequence). The CDR3 sequence: CSARGNTPFFTDTQYF. CDR3 in DNA: TGCAGTGCTAGGGGGAATACACCCTTTTTCACAGATACGCAGTATTTT.

This clonotype was observed many times. The rearrangement joins TRBV11-1 to TRBJ1-3, with 9 bases that match TRBD1. This CDR3 is built from 15 residues. In germline, CDR1 is SGHAT, CDR2 FQDESV (reference sequence). J gave up 4 bases and V 1 base, and 2 bases lay outside the gene matches. The CDR3 coding sequence is TGTGCCAGCAGCTTAGGGGACAGGGACGGAAACACCATATATTTT. This codes for CASSLGDRDGNTIYF.

In its sample, this clonotype was seen many times. The genes are TRBV2 and TRBJ1-1; the match to TRBD1 covers 7 bases. The CDR3 covers 13 residues. J gave up 3 bases and V 7 bases, and 5 bases lay outside the gene matches. The germline V gene encodes CDR1 SNHLY and CDR2 FYNNEI. The CDR3 DNA follows: TGTGCCAGCAAGATCGACAGGGACACTGAAGCTTTCTTT. Protein product: CASKIDRDTEAFF. The full variable domain, in which reference TRBV2 and TRBJ1-1 provide the parts outside the CDR3, is EPEVTQTPSHQVTQMGQEVILRCVPISNHLYFYWYRQILGQKVEFLVSFYNNEISEKSEIFDDQFSVERPDGSNFTLKIRSTKLEDSAMYFCASKIDRDTEAFFGQGTRLTVV.

The chain carries TRBV10-3 and TRBJ2-5, with unresolved D. The CDR3 covers 13 residues. The V end was cut by 11 bases, the J end by 2 bases, with 15 bases between. Germline lookup yields CDR1 ENHRY and CDR2 SYGVKD. The CDR3 region is CAAAPTSQETQYF. DNA of the CDR3: TGTGCCGCCGCTCCGACTTCACAAGAGACCCAGTACTTC.

The chain is built from TRBV6-1 and TRBJ2-1, with 9 bases that match TRBD2. The CDR3 runs 15 residues. Looked up from germline, CDR1 is MNHNS and CDR2 is SASEGT. The V and J ends lost 8 bases and 4 bases, in that order; junction bases with no gene match: 9. CDR3 nucleotide sequence: TGTGCCAGCGGGCCTCTCAGCGGGAGGTACAATGAGCAGTTCTTC. Translated: CASGPLSGRYNEQFF.

The sample holds many counts of this clonotype. This chain links TRBV7-9 with TRBJ2-2, with D unclear. CDR3 size: 15 residues. The ends were cut back, 5 bases at V and 5 bases at J, with 15 bases in the middle. From germline, CDR1 is SEHNR and CDR2 FQNEAQ (reference sequence). The DNA of the CDR3 is TGTGCCAGCAGCCCCCCCGGGCGAACAACCGGGGAGCTGTTTTTT. As protein: CASSPPGRTTGELFF.

J is TRBJ2-7 and V is TRBV4-3; D remains unclear. The CDR3 length is 11 residues. Germline V gene lookup returns CDR1 LGHNA and CDR2 YSLEER. V shed 1 base and J shed 9 bases, with 7 bases lying between them. The CDR3 DNA is TGCGCCAGCAGCCAAGGCACGGCGCAGTACTTC. Translated, it gives CASSQGTAQYF.